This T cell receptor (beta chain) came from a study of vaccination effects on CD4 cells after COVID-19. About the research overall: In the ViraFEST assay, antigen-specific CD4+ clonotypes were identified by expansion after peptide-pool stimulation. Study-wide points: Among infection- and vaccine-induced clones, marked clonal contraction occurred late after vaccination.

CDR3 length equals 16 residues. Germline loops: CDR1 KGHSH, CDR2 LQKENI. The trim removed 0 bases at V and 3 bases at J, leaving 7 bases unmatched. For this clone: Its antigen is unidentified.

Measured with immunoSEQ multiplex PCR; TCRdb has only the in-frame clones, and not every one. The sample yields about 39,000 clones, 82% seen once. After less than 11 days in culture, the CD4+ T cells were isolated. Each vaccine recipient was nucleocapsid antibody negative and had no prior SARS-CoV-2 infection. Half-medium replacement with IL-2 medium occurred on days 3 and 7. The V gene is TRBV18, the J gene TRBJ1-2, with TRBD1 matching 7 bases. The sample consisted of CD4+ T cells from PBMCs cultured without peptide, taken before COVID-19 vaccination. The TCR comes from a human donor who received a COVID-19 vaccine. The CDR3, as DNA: TGTGCCAGCTCACCACCGACAGGGAATTTTTACTATGGCTACACCTTC. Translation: CASSPPTGNFYYGYTF.